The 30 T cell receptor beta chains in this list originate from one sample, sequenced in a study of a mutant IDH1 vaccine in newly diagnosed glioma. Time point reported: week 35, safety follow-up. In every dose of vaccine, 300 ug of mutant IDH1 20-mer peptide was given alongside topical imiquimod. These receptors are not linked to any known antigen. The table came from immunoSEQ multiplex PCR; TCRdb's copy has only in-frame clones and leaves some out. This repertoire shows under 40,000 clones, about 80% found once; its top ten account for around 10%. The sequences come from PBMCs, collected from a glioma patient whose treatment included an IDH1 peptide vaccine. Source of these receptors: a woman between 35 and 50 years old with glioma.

CDR3 in DNA: TGTGCCAGCAGTTTTAGTTGGGCTAACTATGGCTACACCTTC. Translation gives CASSFSWANYGYTF. The chain employs TRBV27 and TRBJ1-2; D is uncertain. Between the trimmed V and J ends, which lost 3 bases and 0 bases, there was a span of 8 bases. Germline CDR1 and CDR2: MNHEY and SMNVEV (reference sequence). This CDR3 contains 14 residues.

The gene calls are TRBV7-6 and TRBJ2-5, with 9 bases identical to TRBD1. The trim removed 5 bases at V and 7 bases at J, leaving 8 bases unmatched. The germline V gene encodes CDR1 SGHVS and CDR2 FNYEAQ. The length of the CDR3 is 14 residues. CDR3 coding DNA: TGTGCCAGCAGCCCCCCCCGGGACAGGGCGACCCAGTACTTC. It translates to CASSPPRDRATQYF. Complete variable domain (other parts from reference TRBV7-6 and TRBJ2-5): GAGVSQSPRYKVTKRGQDVALRCDPISGHVSLYWYRQALGQGPEFLTYFNYEAQQDKSGLPNDRFSAERPEGSISTLTIQRTEQRDSAMYRCASSPPRDRATQYFGPGTRLLVL.

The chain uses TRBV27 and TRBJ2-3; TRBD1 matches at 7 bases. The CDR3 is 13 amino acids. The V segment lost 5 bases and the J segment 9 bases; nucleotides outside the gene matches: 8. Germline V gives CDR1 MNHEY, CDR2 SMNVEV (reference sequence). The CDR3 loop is CASSLPPGQTQYF. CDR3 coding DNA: TGTGCCAGCAGTCTACCGCCGGGACAGACGCAGTATTTT.

The CDR3 here is CASSGPGLNEKLFF. In nucleotides, the CDR3 is TGTGCCAGCAGTGGCCCGGGCCTTAATGAAAAACTGTTTTTT. V usage is TRBV27 and J usage is TRBJ1-4; D is unclear. The CDR3 is made up of 14 amino acids. The V end was cut by 5 bases, the J end by 4 bases, with 11 bases between. From germline, CDR1 is MNHEY and CDR2 SMNVEV (reference sequence).

Here the CDR3 DNA reads TGTGCCAGCAGCTTAGTGGGGCTTGGCTACACCTTC. This gives the protein CASSLVGLGYTF. The chain is built from TRBV7-2 and TRBJ1-2; a weak D match, TRBD1 (5 bases). Germline loops: CDR1 SGHTA, CDR2 FQGNSA. Trimming took 1 base from V and 7 from J, leaving 7 bases between them. This CDR3 has 12 amino acids.

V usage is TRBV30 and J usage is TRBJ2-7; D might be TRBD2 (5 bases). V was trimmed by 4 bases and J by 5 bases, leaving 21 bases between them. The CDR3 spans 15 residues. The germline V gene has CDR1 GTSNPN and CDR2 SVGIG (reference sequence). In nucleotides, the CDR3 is TGTGCCTGGAACCTAGCAGCCGCCTATGGCCACGAGCAGTACTTC. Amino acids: CAWNLAAAYGHEQYF.

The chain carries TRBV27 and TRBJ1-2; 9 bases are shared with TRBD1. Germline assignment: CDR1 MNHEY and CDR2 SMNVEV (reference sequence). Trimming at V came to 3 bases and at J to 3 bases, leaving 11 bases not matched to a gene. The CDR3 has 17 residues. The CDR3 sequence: CASSFTGDRAPYYGYTF. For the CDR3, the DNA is TGTGCCAGCAGTTTCACGGGGGACAGGGCTCCGTACTATGGCTACACCTTC.

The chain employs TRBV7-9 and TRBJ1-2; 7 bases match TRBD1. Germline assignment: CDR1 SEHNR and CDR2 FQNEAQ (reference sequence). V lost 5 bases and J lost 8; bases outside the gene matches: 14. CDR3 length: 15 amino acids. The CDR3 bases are TGTGCCAGCAGCCCAGCAGGGGGTGTGGACATGGGCTACACCTTC. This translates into CASSPAGGVDMGYTF. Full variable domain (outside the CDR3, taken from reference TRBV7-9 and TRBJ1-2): DTGVSQNPRHKITKRGQNVTFRCDPISEHNRLYWYRQTLGQGPEFLTYFQNEAQLEKSRLLSDRFSAERPKGSFSTLEIQRTEQGDSAMYLCASSPAGGVDMGYTFGSGTRLTVV.

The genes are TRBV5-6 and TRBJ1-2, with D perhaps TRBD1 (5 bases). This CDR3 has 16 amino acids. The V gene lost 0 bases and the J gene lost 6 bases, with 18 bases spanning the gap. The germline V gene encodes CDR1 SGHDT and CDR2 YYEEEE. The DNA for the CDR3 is TGTGCCAGCAGCTTGGCCGAACGTGCGGGGGTGGATGGCTACACCTTC. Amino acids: CASSLAERAGVDGYTF.

CDR3 protein: CASSLATKLSYNEQFF. The CDR3 nucleotides are TGTGCCAGCAGCTTAGCGACTAAGCTATCCTACAATGAGCAGTTCTTC. The gene calls are TRBV7-8 and TRBJ2-1, with TRBD2 as a possible D gene (5 bases). CDR3 length equals 16 residues. Trimming shortened V by 0 bases and J by 1 base, and 10 bases separated the two germline ends. Germline loops: CDR1 SGHVS, CDR2 FQNEAQ.

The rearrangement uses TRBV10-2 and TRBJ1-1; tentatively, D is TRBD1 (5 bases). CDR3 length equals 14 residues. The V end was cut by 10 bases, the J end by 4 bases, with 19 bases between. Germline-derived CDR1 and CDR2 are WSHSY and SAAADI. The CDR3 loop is CATRESSGGTEAFF. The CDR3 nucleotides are TGCGCCACCAGGGAAAGTTCGGGAGGCACTGAAGCTTTCTTT.

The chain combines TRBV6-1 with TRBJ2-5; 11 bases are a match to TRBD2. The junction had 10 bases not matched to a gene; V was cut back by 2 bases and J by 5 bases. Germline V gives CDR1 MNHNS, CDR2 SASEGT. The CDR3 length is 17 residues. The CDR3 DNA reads TGTGCCAGCAGTGAATTCGGTGCTAGCGGGGGGTTTGAGACCCAGTACTTC. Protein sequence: CASSEFGASGGFETQYF.

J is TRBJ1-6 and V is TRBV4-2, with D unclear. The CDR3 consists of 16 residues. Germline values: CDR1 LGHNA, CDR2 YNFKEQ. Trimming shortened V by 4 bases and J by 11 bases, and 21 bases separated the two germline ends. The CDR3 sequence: CASSPRSVGLTAPLHF. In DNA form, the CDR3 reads TGTGCCAGCAGCCCCAGAAGCGTAGGGCTGACGGCACCCCTCCACTTT.

CDR3 in DNA: TGCAGTGCTAGAGATTCGCGAAGGTACACCTTC. It codes for CSARDSRRYTF. This chain connects TRBV20-1 to TRBJ1-2; D is ambiguous. There are 11 residues in the CDR3. Between the trimmed V and J ends, which lost 0 bases and 11 bases, there was a span of 10 bases. Germline lookup yields CDR1 DFQATT and CDR2 SNEGSKA (reference sequence).

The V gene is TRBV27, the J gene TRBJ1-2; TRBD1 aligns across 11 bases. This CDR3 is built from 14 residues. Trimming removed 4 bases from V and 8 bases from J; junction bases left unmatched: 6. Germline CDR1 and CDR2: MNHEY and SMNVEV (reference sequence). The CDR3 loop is CASSSSGTGGGYTF. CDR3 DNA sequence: TGTGCCAGCAGTTCTTCCGGGACAGGGGGAGGCTACACCTTC.

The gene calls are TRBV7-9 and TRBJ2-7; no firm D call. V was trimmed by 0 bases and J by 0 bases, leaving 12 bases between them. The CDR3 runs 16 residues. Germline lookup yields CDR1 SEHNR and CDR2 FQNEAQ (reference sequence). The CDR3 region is CASSLASAGYSYEQYF. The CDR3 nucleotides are TGTGCCAGCAGCTTAGCGTCGGCAGGATACTCCTACGAGCAGTACTTC.

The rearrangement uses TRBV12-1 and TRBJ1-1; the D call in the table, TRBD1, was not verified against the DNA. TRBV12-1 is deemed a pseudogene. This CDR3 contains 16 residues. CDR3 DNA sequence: TGTGCCAGCAGCTTTGCGTCAGGTGACATGAACACTGAAGCTTTCTTT. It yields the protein CASSFASGDMNTEAFF.

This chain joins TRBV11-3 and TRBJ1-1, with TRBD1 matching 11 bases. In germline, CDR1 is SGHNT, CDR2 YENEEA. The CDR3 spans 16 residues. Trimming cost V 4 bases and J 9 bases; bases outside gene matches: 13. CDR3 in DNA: TGTGCCAGCAGCTGGACCGGACAGGGGGCGGTGGAAAAAGCTTTCTTT. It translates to CASSWTGQGAVEKAFF. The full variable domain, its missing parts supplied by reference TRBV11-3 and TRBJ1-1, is EAGVVQSPRYKIIEKKQPVAFWCNPISGHNTLYWYLQNLGQGPELLIRYENEEAVDDSQLPKDRFSAERLKGVDSTLKIQPAELGDSAVYLCASSWTGQGAVEKAFFGQGTRLTVV.

Written as DNA, the CDR3 is TGTGCCAGCAGCCCACCCCCCAGCGGGACAGGGAGCGAAAAACTGTTTTTT. Residues: CASSPPPSGTGSEKLFF. The rearrangement uses TRBV13 and TRBJ1-4; 9 nucleotides align to TRBD1. Germline loops: CDR1 PRHDT, CDR2 FYEKMQ (reference sequence). V dropped 5 bases and J dropped 8; count of bases not matched to a gene: 15. The CDR3 covers 17 residues.

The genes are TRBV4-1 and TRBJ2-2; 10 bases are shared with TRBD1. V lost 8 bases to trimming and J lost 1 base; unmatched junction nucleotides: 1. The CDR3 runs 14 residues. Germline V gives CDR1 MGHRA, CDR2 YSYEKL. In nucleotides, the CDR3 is TGCGCCAGCGGGGACAGGGGGAACACCGGGGAGCTGTTTTTT. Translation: CASGDRGNTGELFF.

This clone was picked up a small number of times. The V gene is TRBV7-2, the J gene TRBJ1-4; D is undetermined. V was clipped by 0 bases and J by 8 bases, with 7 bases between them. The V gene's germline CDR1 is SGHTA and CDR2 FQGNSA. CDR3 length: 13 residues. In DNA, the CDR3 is TGTGCCAGCAGCTTAGCCTTGAAGGAAAAACTGTTTTTT. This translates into CASSLALKEKLFF.

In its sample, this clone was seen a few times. The CDR3 loop reads CASSDSRTGNRLGTEAFF. The CDR3 DNA reads as TGTGCCAGCAGTGACTCGCGGACAGGGAATCGGTTGGGCACTGAAGCTTTCTTT. This chain connects TRBV27 to TRBJ1-1, with 8 bases lining up with TRBD1. With 5 bases clipped from V and 4 bases from J, the junction kept 18 bases outside the gene matches. This CDR3 has 18 amino acids. Per the germline V gene, CDR1 is MNHEY and CDR2 is SMNVEV (reference sequence).

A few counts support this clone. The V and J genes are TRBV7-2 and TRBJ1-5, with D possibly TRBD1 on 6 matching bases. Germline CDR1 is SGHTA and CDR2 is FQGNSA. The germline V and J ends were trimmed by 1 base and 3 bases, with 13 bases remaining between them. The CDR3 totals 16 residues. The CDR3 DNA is TGTGCCAGCAGCTTAGAGGGGGGACCGAACAATCAGCCCCAGCATTTT. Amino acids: CASSLEGGPNNQPQHF.

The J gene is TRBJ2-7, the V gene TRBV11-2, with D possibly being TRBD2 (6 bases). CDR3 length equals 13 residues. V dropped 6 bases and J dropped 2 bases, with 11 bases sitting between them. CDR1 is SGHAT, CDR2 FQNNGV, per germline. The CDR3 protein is CASSYGGTYEQYF. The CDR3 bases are TGTGCCAGCAGTTATGGCGGGACCTACGAGCAGTACTTC.

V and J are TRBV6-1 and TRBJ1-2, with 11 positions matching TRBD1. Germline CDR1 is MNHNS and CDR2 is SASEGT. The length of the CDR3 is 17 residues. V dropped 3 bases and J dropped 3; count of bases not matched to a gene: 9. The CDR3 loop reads CASSEGTGGRLHYGYTF. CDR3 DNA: TGTGCCAGCAGTGAGGGGACAGGGGGTCGCCTACACTATGGCTACACCTTC.

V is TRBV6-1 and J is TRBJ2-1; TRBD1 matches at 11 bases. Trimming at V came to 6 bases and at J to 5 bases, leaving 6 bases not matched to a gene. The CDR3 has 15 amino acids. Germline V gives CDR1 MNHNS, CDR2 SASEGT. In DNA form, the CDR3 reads TGTGCCAGCAGGACACGGGACAGGGGGGACAATGAGCAGTTCTTC. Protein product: CASRTRDRGDNEQFF.

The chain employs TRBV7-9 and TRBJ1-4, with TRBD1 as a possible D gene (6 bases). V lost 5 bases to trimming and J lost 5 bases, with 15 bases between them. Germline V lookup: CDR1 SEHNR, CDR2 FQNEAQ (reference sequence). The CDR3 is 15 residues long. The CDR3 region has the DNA TGTGCCAGCAGCCTTAGACAGGACTTAAATGAAAAACTGTTTTTT. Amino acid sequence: CASSLRQDLNEKLFF.

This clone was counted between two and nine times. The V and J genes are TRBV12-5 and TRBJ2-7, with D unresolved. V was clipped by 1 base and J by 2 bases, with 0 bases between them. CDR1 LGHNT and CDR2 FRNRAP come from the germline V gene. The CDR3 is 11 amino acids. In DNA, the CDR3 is TGTGCTAGTGGTTTGGCCTACGAGCAGTACTTC. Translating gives CASGLAYEQYF. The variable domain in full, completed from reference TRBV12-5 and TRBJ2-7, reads DARVTQTPRHKVTEMGQEVTMRCQPILGHNTVFWYRQTMMQGLELLAYFRNRAPLDDSGMPKDRFSAEMPDATLATLKIQPSEPRDSAVYFCASGLAYEQYFGPGTRLTVT.

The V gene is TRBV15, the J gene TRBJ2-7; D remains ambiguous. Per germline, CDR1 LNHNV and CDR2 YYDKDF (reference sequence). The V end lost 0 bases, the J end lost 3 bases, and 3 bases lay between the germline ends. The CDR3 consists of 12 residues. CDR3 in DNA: TGTGCCACCAGCAGAGACTACTACGAGCAGTACTTC. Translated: CATSRDYYEQYF.

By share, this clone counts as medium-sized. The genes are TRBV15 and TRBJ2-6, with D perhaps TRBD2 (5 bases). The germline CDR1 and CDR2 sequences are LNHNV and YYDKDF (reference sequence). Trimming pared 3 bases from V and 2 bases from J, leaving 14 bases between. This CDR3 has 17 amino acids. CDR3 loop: CATSRTSPGTGANVLTF. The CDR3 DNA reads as TGTGCCACCAGCAGGACCTCTCCGGGAACTGGGGCCAACGTCCTGACTTTC.